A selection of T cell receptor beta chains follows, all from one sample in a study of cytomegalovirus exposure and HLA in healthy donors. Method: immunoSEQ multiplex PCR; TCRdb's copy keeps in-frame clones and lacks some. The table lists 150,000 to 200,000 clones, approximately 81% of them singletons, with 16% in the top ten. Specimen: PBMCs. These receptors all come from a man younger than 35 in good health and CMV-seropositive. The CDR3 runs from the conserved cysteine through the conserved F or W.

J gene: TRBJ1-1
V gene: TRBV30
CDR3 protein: CAWSHRTGPAEAFF

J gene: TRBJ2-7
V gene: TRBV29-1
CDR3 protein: CSAASAGWSEQYF

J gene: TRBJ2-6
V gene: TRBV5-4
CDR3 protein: CASSSGAGANVLTF

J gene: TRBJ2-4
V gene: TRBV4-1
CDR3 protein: CASSHPGTLAKNIQYF

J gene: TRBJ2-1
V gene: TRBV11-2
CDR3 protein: CASSLAYNEQFF

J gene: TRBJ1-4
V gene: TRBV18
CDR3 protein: CASSPLSGQSATNEKLFF

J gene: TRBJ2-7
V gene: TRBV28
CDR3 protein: CASSSSGGYEQYF

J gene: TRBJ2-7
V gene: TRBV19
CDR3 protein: CASSTTGVLKQYF

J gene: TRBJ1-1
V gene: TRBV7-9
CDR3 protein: CASSSPEANTEAFF

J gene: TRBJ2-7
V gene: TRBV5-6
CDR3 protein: CASSWAYSGIVYEQYF

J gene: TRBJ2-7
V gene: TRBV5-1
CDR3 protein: CASSLEPDRVAYEQYF

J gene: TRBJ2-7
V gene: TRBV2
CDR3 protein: CASGGSSYEQYF

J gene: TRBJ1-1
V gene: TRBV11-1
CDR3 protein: CASSLSRGLTEAFF

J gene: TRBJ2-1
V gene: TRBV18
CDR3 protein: CASSPPSSGGPSSYNEQFF

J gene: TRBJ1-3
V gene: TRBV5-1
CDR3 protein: CASSLGTSKNTIYF

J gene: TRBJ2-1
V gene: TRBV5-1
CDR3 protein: CASSLSTSRPDEQFF

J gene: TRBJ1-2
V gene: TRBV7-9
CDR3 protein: CASSAVRGQAF

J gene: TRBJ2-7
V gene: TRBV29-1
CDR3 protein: CSVSPSGLGGREQYF

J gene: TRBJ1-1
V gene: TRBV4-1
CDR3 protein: CASSQEGGLDTEAFF

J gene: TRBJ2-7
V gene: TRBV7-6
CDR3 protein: CASADSDEQYF

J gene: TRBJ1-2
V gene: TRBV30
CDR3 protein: CAWSPRGRGYGYTF

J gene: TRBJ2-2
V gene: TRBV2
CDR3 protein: CASSGQGANTGELFF

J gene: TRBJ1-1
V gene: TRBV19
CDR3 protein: CASPTQGVRDTEAFF

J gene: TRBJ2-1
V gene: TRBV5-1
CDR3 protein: CASSLGTSGNLKGFF

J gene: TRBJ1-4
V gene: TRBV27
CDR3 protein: CASGTGTGVEKLFF

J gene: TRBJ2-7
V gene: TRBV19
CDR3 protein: CASSIDGGRGYEQYF

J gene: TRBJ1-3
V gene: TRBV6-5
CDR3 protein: CASSGYRDSGNTIYF

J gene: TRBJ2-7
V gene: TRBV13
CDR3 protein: CASSYVSGGVYEQYF

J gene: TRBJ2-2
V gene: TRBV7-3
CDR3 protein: CASSDGREGGPGTGELFF

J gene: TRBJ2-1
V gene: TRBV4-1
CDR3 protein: CASSPDSRSYNEQFF

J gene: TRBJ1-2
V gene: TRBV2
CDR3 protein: CASSESPRRVEGYTF

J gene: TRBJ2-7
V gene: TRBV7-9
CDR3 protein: CASSLGGASYEQYF

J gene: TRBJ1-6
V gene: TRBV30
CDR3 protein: CASTGTGDRNSPLHF

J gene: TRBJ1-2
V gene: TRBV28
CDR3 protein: CASSSGTGGASYGYTF

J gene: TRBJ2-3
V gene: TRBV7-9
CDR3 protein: CASSSVGDTQYF

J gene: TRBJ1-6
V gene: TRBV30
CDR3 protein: CAWSLEIGRSPLHF

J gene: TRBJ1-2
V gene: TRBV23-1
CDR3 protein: CASSQFWTAYGYTF

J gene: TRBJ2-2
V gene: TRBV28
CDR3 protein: CASSSDLNTGELFF

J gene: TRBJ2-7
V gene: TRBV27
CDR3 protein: CASSVTGTGTFEQYF

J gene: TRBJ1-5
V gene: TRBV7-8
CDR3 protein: CASSHTQGGNQPQHF

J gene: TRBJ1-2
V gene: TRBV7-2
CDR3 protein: CASSQGQGYGYTF

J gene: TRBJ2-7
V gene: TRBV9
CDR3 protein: CASSAREGYEQYF

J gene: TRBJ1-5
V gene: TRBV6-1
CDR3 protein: CASSEQGGVLQPQHF

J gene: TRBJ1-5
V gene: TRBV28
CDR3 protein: CASQWGTGTLWNQPQHF

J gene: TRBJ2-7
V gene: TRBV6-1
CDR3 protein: CASSETGGTYEQYF

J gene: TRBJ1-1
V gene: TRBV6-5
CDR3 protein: CASSYYDRGEAFF